This TCR beta chain was sequenced for a study of CD8+ T cells in alopecia areata (dated by TCRdb to between 2018 and 2020). About the study as a whole: In both human patients and the C3H/HeJ mouse model, the study applied high-throughput TCRbeta sequencing to look at T cell clonal expansion in alopecia areata. On the human side, TCRbeta sequencing was run on scalp tissue and on sorted CD4+ and CD8+ peripheral blood T cells from healthy controls and from alopecia areata patients with either patchy or totalis/universalis disease. Scalp clonality was compared among normal scalp (n=4), patchy alopecia areata scalp (n=8), and alopecia totalis/universalis scalp (n=8). The RNA source kit depended on sample type: the PAXgene miRNA kit for fixed scalp, the miRNeasy kit for PBMCs, and the RNeasy kit for mouse skin. Amplification of TCRbeta CDR3 regions was done by immunoSEQ multiplex PCR using 35 Vbeta forward primers and 13 Jbeta reverse primers. What the research found in general, with its limitations: Scalp TCR repertoire analysis is complicated because resident alphabeta T cells in normal human skin are also sequenced, whereas mouse skin is dominated by gammadelta T cells. Shared TCR sequences between patients were less evident than in mice, which may be partly attributable to HLA diversity in the patient population. Compared with normal scalp, lesional scalp had higher clonality and more expanded CD8+ clones, particularly in alopecia totalis/universalis, a pattern that suggests antigenic drive.

PBMCs were separated by density centrifugation and stained for CD3, CD4 and CD8, after which CD4+ and CD8+ T cells were sorted on a FACSAria. Scalp biopsies and blood samples were provided by unaffected controls. Libraries were prepared through the immunoSEQ multiplex PCR assay. For TCR sequencing, RNA was extracted from every sample and reverse transcribed into cDNA to serve as template. SuperScript III was used for first-strand cDNA synthesis, primed with a 2:1 mix of oligo-dT and random hexamers. Amplification bias was assessed with a synthetic immune receptor repertoire, and residual bias was removed computationally. As for how the authors treated the data: Raw reads were preprocessed to remove errors, and CDR3 was defined according to IMGT conventions as the region from the conserved cysteine to phenylalanine. To get clonality, Shannon entropy was normalized by log2 of the number of productive unique TCRs and the result was subtracted from 1. Scalp TCRbeta sequences were cross-referenced with sorted blood CD4 and CD8 repertoires so that the CD4 or CD8 identity of scalp clones could be inferred. TCRdb took this table from immuneACCESS and kept in-frame rearrangements with V and J called. Such tables lack part of the clones; where checked against another copy, unresolved V genes explain under half of the gap, and the rest is unexplained. V, J and clone size derive from that table, while D and trimming were established from the DNA sequence. This sample has roughly 120,000 clones in its table, and less than 70% of those were observed once. Around 2.8% of the sample is in the top ten clones.

A word on this clone: It lacks a known antigen. Base qualities were left out, and no much larger clone turns up one base away.

The sequenced sample was CD4+ T cells sorted from blood. The receptor was derived from a human donor in good health.

CDR3 reads: CASSLGQSGQGSPLHF. The nucleotides read TGTGCCAGCAGCCTGGGACAGTCGGGACAGGGTTCACCCCTCCACTTT. The V and J genes are TRBV7-6 and TRBJ1-6, with TRBD1 matching 9 junction bases. At the junction V is shortened by 5 bases and J by 9 bases; bases outside the gene matches: 11. The CDR3 holds 16 amino acids from the cysteine to the phenylalanine. Only CDR3 DNA is held: 48 bases, read in frame from base 1. CDR1 and CDR2, per the germline V gene, are SGHVS and FNYEAQ.